This T cell receptor (beta chain) was profiled in a study of T-cell memory formation after mild COVID-19. There are a few counts of this clonotype. What it recognizes is unknown. V lost 1 base and J lost 7; bases outside the gene matches: 3. Per the germline V gene, CDR1 is SSHAT and CDR2 is FNYEAQ (reference sequence). This CDR3 has 14 amino acids. TCR alpha and TCR beta cDNA libraries carrying sample barcodes and UMIs were produced by 5'RACE using constant-segment primers. TCRdb called the 5' RACE reads again in MiXCR, with one record for every CDR3 protein. The top ten clones hold about 23% of a sample with 170,000 or so distinct CDR3 sequences, roughly 23% of them seen once. Regarding the study as a whole: Within pre-infection memory, some responding clones were found, suggesting cross-reactive memory joined. Mainly CM and EM harbored the contracting CD4+ clones; mainly EMRA harbored the CD8+ ones.

The TCR originated in an adult woman who had mild COVID-19 (a few samples of this study predate the infection). Cell type and time point are not known. The gene calls are TRBV7-7 and TRBJ2-1, with 8 positions matching TRBD1. The material sequenced was PBMCs or a T cell subset sorted from them (not recorded which). Written as DNA, the CDR3 is TGTGCCAGCAGCTTAGGACAGGGGAATAATGAGCAGTTCTTC. Translating gives CASSLGQGNNEQFF.